These 3 T cell receptor beta chains came from one sample sequenced in a study of vaccination effects on CD4 cells after COVID-19. Their specific antigens are unknown. Sequenced by immunoSEQ multiplex PCR; TCRdb stores in-frame clones only, minus some. The table lists roughly 73,000 clones, 65% to 75% of them singletons. Before sequencing took place, the ViraFEST assay used viral peptide pools to expand antigen-specific CD4+ T cells. Investigators separated out CD4+ T cells once 9 to 11 days of culture had passed. Between March and December 2020, the person had a SARS-CoV-2 infection that PCR confirmed. Source: CD4+ T cells from PBMCs cultured with HIV peptides, taken before COVID-19 vaccination. Subset in this sample: HIV-1 Nef peptide pool negative control/reference culture. These receptors all come from a human donor who had a prior SARS-CoV-2 infection.

The sample holds a few counts of this clone. This chain connects TRBV15 to TRBJ2-1; 7 bases line up with TRBD2. The germline V gene encodes CDR1 LNHNV and CDR2 YYDKDF (reference sequence). This CDR3 has 17 residues. Trimming at V came to 0 bases and at J to 6 bases, leaving 11 bases not matched to a gene. CDR3: CATSRDWTSVRPNEQFF. CDR3 sequence (DNA): TGTGCCACCAGCAGAGATTGGACTAGTGTTCGACCCAATGAGCAGTTCTTC.

The V call is TRBV7-2, the J call TRBJ1-2, with TRBD1 identical over 9 bases. Trimming cost V 7 bases and J 2 bases; bases outside gene matches: 8. This CDR3 comprises 15 residues. Germline CDR1 SGHTA, CDR2 FQGNSA. CDR3 nucleotide sequence: TGTGCCAGCACCCAGGACAGGGGCCTCAACTATGGCTACACCTTC. The encoded protein is CASTQDRGLNYGYTF. The whole variable domain, remainder taken from reference TRBV7-2 and TRBJ1-2, is GAGVSQSPSNKVTEKGKDVELRCDPISGHTALYWYRQSLGQGLEFLIYFQGNSAPDKSGLPSDRFSAERTGGSVSTLTIQRTQQEDSAVYLCASTQDRGLNYGYTFGSGTRLTVV.

The chain links TRBV11-2 to TRBJ2-2; 7 bases agree with TRBD1. Looked up from germline, CDR1 is SGHAT and CDR2 is FQNNGV. This CDR3 is 14 amino acids long. With 6 bases clipped from V and 2 bases from J, the junction kept 3 bases outside the gene matches. CDR3 nucleotide sequence: TGTGCCAGCAGGACAGGGCCTAACACCGGGGAGCTGTTTTTT. This encodes CASRTGPNTGELFF.